What follows are 30 T cell receptor beta chains derived from one specimen sequenced in a study of metastatic and nonmetastatic thyroid tumors. None of the patients had undergone any treatment ahead of thyroid surgery. TCRdb re-called the PCR reads via MiXCR. The sample yields about 8,600 clones, more than 25% seen once. The sample taken for sequencing was adjacent normal tissue. The receptors shown here come from a female donor with papillary thyroid cancer or a benign thyroid nodule (not recorded which). Some clones in this sample may be carry-over from other donors' samples.

This clone was counted a few times. V gene TRBV19 combines with J gene TRBJ1-2; TRBD1 matches 7 bases. From germline, CDR1 is LNHDA and CDR2 SQIVND (reference sequence). Trimming removed 4 bases from V and 11 bases from J; junction bases left unmatched: 16. CDR3 size: 15 residues. The CDR3, as DNA: TGTGCCAGTAGTACCCCCTCGGGACCCCGACAGGGATACACCTTC. Its protein is CASSTPSGPRQGYTF.

This chain links TRBV10-3 with TRBJ2-7; D may match TRBD1 or TRBD2 (5 bases each). Per the germline V gene, CDR1 is ENHRY and CDR2 is SYGVKD. The CDR3 loop spans 13 amino acids. The V and J ends lost 5 bases and 1 base respectively, with 9 bases between them. The CDR3 DNA reads TGTGCCATCAGTTGGGACCGATCCTACGAGCAGTACTTC. Translation: CAISWDRSYEQYF.

By sample fraction, this clone is medium-sized. The genes are TRBV2 and TRBJ2-7; 10 nucleotides line up with TRBD1. Trimming took 6 bases from V and 1 from J; bases not matched to a gene: 6. The CDR3 runs 15 residues. Germline CDR1 is SNHLY and CDR2 is FYNNEI. The chain's CDR3 is CASREDRGFSYEQYF. The CDR3 bases are TGTGCCAGCAGGGAGGACAGGGGGTTTTCCTACGAGCAGTACTTC.

In nucleotides, the CDR3 is TGTGCCAGCAGCTTAACAGGGGGCGCCTTGAACACTGAAGCTTTCTTT. Its protein is CASSLTGGALNTEAFF. The chain employs TRBV7-3 and TRBJ1-1, with 7 bases lining up with TRBD1. This CDR3 has 16 amino acids. Germline CDR1 SGHTA, CDR2 FQGTGA. V shed 0 bases, J shed 0 bases, and the junction held 4 bases outside the gene matches.

J is TRBJ2-7 and V is TRBV4-2; 7 bases align to TRBD2. The CDR3 is 14 amino acids. The germline V gene has CDR1 LGHNA and CDR2 YNFKEQ. V dropped 4 bases and J dropped 3; count of bases not matched to a gene: 6. The CDR3 bases are TGTGCCAGCAGCCCCCAGCGGGATGGCTACGAGCAGTACTTC. Amino acid sequence: CASSPQRDGYEQYF.

This clone is medium-sized (0.01 to 0.1%) within its sample. J is TRBJ2-5 and V is TRBV6-2 or TRBV6-3; tentatively, D is TRBD1 or TRBD2 (5 bases each). Trimming took off 2 bases at V and 5 bases at J, with 15 bases between the two ends. The CDR3 is made up of 15 amino acids. Germline values: CDR1 MNHEY, CDR2 SVGEGT. In nucleotides, the CDR3 is TGTGCCAGCAGTTACCCCCGGGGCGTCTCGGAGACCCAGTACTTC. Translation: CASSYPRGVSETQYF.

The V call is TRBV6-1, the J call TRBJ2-1; TRBD1 matches at 10 bases. With 5 bases clipped from V and 6 bases from J, the junction kept 7 bases outside the gene matches. This CDR3 has 15 residues. The germline CDR1 and CDR2 sequences are MNHNS and SASEGT. The CDR3 nucleotides are TGTGCCAGCAGTCAAAGGACAGGGGGGGTCAATGAGCAGTTCTTC. Protein sequence: CASSQRTGGVNEQFF.

This clone was recorded a few times. The chain links TRBV6-1 to TRBJ2-7; perhaps D is TRBD1 or TRBD2 (5 bases each). V gave up 4 bases and J gave up 0 bases, with 7 bases separating them. This CDR3 has 13 residues. CDR1 and CDR2 from the germline V gene are MNHNS and SASEGT. DNA for the CDR3: TGTGCCAGCAGTGGAGGGGACTCCTACGAGCAGTACTTC. It specifies CASSGGDSYEQYF.

V usage is TRBV5-1 and J usage is TRBJ2-2; D may match TRBD1 or TRBD2 (5 bases each). The CDR3 runs 15 residues. Trimming took off 0 bases at V and 7 bases at J, with 13 bases between the two ends. From germline, CDR1 is SGHRS and CDR2 YFSETQ. CDR3 residues: CASSLAGTGVGELFF. The CDR3 region has the DNA TGCGCCAGCAGCTTGGCCGGGACGGGTGTCGGGGAGCTGTTTTTT. The whole variable domain, filled in from reference TRBV5-1 and TRBJ2-2, reads KAGVTQTPRYLIKTRGQQVTLSCSPISGHRSVSWYQQTPGQGLQFLFEYFSETQRNKGNFPGRFSGRQFSNSRSEMNVSTLELGDSALYLCASSLAGTGVGELFFGEGSRLTVL.

This clone occurred a few times. The rearrangement joins TRBV6-1 to TRBJ1-2, with D uncertain. From germline, CDR1 is MNHNS and CDR2 SASEGT. The CDR3 has 12 amino acids. The V end lost 7 bases, the J end lost 4 bases, and 10 bases lay between the germline ends. The CDR3 loop is CASTHPSYGYTF. The DNA for the CDR3 is TGTGCCAGCACACACCCCAGCTATGGCTACACCTTC.

This clone was found a few times. The germline gene is not matched at one end of the junction; a read error may be the cause. V gene TRBV15 combines with J gene TRBJ1-2; D call uncertain. Per the germline V gene, CDR1 is LNHNV and CDR2 is YYDKDF (reference sequence). The CDR3 spans 11 residues. CDR3 nucleotides: TGTGCCACCAGCAGAACCAGCGTTCCCAACTTC. Translation gives CATSRTSVPNF.

This chain uses TRBV20-1 with TRBJ2-1, with 11 nucleotides matching TRBD2. CDR1 is DFQATT, CDR2 SNEGSKA, per germline (reference sequence). The CDR3 extends over 14 amino acids. V lost 4 bases to trimming and J lost 5 bases; unmatched junction nucleotides: 4. CDR3 amino acids: CSATGTSGNNEQFF. In DNA form, the CDR3 reads TGCAGTGCTACCGGGACTAGCGGAAACAATGAGCAGTTCTTC.

This clone was counted a few times. This chain joins TRBV27 and TRBJ1-6; the match to TRBD1 covers 10 bases. After removal of 6 bases from V and 9 bases from J, the junction contained 11 bases not matched to a gene. The germline V gene encodes CDR1 MNHEY and CDR2 SMNVEV (reference sequence). This CDR3 is built from 16 residues. CDR3 region: CASSQPTGGLLSPLHF. CDR3 in DNA: TGTGCCAGCAGCCAGCCGACAGGGGGCCTTCTTTCACCCCTCCACTTT.

The V gene is TRBV6-4, the J gene TRBJ1-2; 8 bases agree with TRBD1. The germline gives CDR1 MRHNA, CDR2 SNTAGT. This CDR3 has 17 residues. The V gene end was trimmed by 6 bases and the J gene end by 0 bases; junction bases not matched to a gene: 12. CDR3 region: CASSLGQAGEANYGYTF. The DNA for the CDR3 is TGTGCCAGCAGCCTGGGACAGGCCGGAGAGGCTAACTATGGCTACACCTTC.

The CDR3 is CASSYSTDNTEAFF. CDR3 sequence (DNA): TGTGCCAGCAGTTACTCGACGGACAACACTGAAGCTTTCTTT. The chain recombines TRBV6-2 or TRBV6-3 with TRBJ1-1; D unresolved. V was cut by 0 bases and J by 2 bases, with 7 bases left in between. The CDR3 loop spans 14 amino acids. The germline V gene encodes CDR1 MNHEY and CDR2 SVGEGT.

The CDR3 DNA reads as TGTGCCACCAGCAGAGTGGCTAGCGGGAGCGAGCAGTACTTC. It encodes CATSRVASGSEQYF. The gene calls are TRBV15 and TRBJ2-7; 10 bases are a match to TRBD2. V lost 1 base and J lost 6; bases outside the gene matches: 3. CDR1 is LNHNV and CDR2 is YYDKDF in the germline V gene (reference sequence). The CDR3 contains 14 residues.

J is TRBJ1-2 and V is TRBV9; D is unresolved. The CDR3 covers 15 residues. Trimming cost V 4 bases and J 4 bases, with 17 bases left between them. Germline CDR1 reads SGDLS; CDR2 reads YYNGEE. CDR3 sequence reads: CASSPRATDSYGYTF. CDR3 sequence (DNA): TGTGCCAGCAGCCCCCGTGCGACGGATAGCTATGGCTACACCTTC.

This chain connects TRBV3-1 to TRBJ2-2, with 8 bases lining up with TRBD2. The J segment lost 5 bases and the V segment lost 0 bases, leaving 8 bases of the junction unmatched. Germline CDR1 is LGHDT and CDR2 is YNNKEL (reference sequence). The CDR3 extends over 17 amino acids. The CDR3 loop reads CASSQDGGGRRTGELFF. The CDR3 DNA reads as TGTGCCAGCAGCCAAGATGGGGGCGGGAGGAGGACCGGGGAGCTGTTTTTT.

This clone was counted a few times. The chain is built from TRBV6-1 and TRBJ2-3, with a tentative D call TRBD2 (5 bases). V was pared by 5 bases and J by 4 bases, with 16 bases between. CDR1 MNHNS and CDR2 SASEGT come from the germline V gene. The CDR3 is 15 residues long. CDR3 in DNA: TGTGCCAGCAGTCCGGTTGGTGGTAGCGCAGATACGCAGTATTTT. Its protein is CASSPVGGSADTQYF.

This clone has at least ten counts. This rearrangement joins TRBV5-4 to TRBJ2-7, with a weak D call TRBD1 (6 bases). Germline CDR1 reads SGHNT; CDR2 reads YYREEE (reference sequence). The V end was cut by 0 bases, the J end by 2 bases, with 9 bases between. CDR3 length: 14 residues. CDR3 sequence reads: CASSLATGPYEQYF. Here the CDR3 DNA reads TGTGCCAGCAGCTTGGCGACAGGACCCTACGAGCAGTACTTC.

This clone was seen a handful of times. The chain employs TRBV6-1 and TRBJ1-5, with D hard to call. This CDR3 region has 13 residues. Between the trimmed V and J ends, which lost 5 bases and 0 bases, there was a span of 5 bases. The germline gives CDR1 MNHNS, CDR2 SASEGT. The CDR3 protein is CASSWNSNQPQHF. The CDR3 DNA reads as TGTGCCAGCAGTTGGAATAGCAATCAGCCCCAGCATTTT.

This chain uses TRBV4-1 with TRBJ2-1; D is perhaps TRBD1 (5 bases). CDR3 length: 14 residues. V shed 4 bases and J shed 6 bases, with 13 bases lying between them. Per germline, CDR1 MGHRA and CDR2 YSYEKL. The CDR3 DNA reads TGCGCCAGCAGCCTCCCGACAGCACGCAATGAGCAGTTCTTC. Its protein product is CASSLPTARNEQFF.

The rearrangement uses TRBV2 and TRBJ1-1; the D gene is possibly TRBD1 (5 bases). With 5 bases removed from V and 0 bases from J, the gap between germline ends came to 19 bases. This CDR3 has 17 amino acids. Germline V lookup: CDR1 SNHLY, CDR2 FYNNEI. The CDR3, as DNA: TGTGCCAGCAGTACACCTGACAGCAGGATCATGAACACTGAAGCTTTCTTT. It specifies CASSTPDSRIMNTEAFF.

By proportion, this clone is medium-sized. This chain connects TRBV18 to TRBJ2-5; 7 bases are shared with TRBD2. There are 11 residues in the CDR3. Germline-derived CDR1 and CDR2 are KGHSH and LQKENI. Trimming removed 2 bases from V and 10 bases from J; junction bases left unmatched: 1. CDR3 DNA sequence: TGTGCCAGCTCACCAGGGGGGGACCAGTACTTC. It encodes CASSPGGDQYF. The full variable domain, with the rest looked up from reference TRBV18 and TRBJ2-5, is NAGVMQNPRHLVRRRGQEARLRCSPMKGHSHVYWYRQLPEEGLKFMVYLQKENIIDESGMPKERFSAEFPKEGPSILRIQQVVRGDSAAYFCASSPGGDQYFGPGTRLLVL.

This clone was seen once. The V gene is TRBV7-2, the J gene TRBJ2-7, with TRBD2 as a possible D gene (5 bases). The CDR3 covers 13 residues. Trimming pared 6 bases from V and 3 bases from J, leaving 12 bases between. Per germline, CDR1 SGHTA and CDR2 FQGNSA. CDR3 bases: TGTGCCAGCAGTCGCGGACTGAACTACGAGCAGTACTTC. It yields the protein CASSRGLNYEQYF. The full variable domain, completed using reference TRBV7-2 and TRBJ2-7, is GAGVSQSPSNKVTEKGKDVELRCDPISGHTALYWYRQSLGQGLEFLIYFQGNSAPDKSGLPSDRFSAERTGGSVSTLTIQRTQQEDSAVYLCASSRGLNYEQYFGPGTRLTVT.

This clone was detected many times. For the CDR3, the DNA is TGTGCCAGCAGTCTGATTAGCGGGAGGGACAATGAGCAGTTCTTC. Translating gives CASSLISGRDNEQFF. V usage is TRBV12-3 or TRBV12-4 and J usage is TRBJ2-1, with 11 bases fitting TRBD2. The CDR3 totals 15 residues. The trim removed 5 bases at V and 5 bases at J, leaving 5 bases unmatched.

This rearrangement joins TRBV12-3 or TRBV12-4 to TRBJ2-7, with a tentative D call TRBD2 (6 bases). Trimming cost V 2 bases and J 4 bases, with 12 bases left between them. This CDR3 has 14 residues. This chain's CDR3 is CASSLRGLGYEQYF. CDR3 nucleotides: TGTGCCAGCAGTTTACGGGGACTGGGGTACGAGCAGTACTTC.

This clone was picked up a small number of times. The chain employs TRBV14 and TRBJ2-1; TRBD2 agrees at 9 bases. Trimming cost V 4 bases and J 4 bases; bases outside gene matches: 11. The germline gives CDR1 SGHDN, CDR2 FVKESK. This CDR3 spans 17 amino acids. Here the CDR3 DNA reads TGTGCCAGCAGCCCCTCAGCCTCAGCGGGAGGATACAATGAGCAGTTCTTC. It encodes CASSPSASAGGYNEQFF.

The rearrangement uses TRBV3-1 and TRBJ1-6; D possibly corresponds to TRBD1 (5 bases). Trimming removed 9 bases at V and 8 bases at J, with 11 bases between. The CDR3 sequence is 12 residues long. Germline values: CDR1 LGHDT, CDR2 YNNKEL (reference sequence). DNA of the CDR3: TGTGCCAGTAGGGTGGGGGATTCACCCCTCCACTTT. It specifies CASRVGDSPLHF.

To note about this clone: The junction departs from germline at one end; a sequencing error may be responsible. The chain couples TRBV2 to TRBJ2-7; tentatively, D is TRBD1 or TRBD2 (6 bases each). The germline V gene encodes CDR1 SNHLY and CDR2 FYNNEI. The CDR3 runs 13 residues. This CDR3 is CAISGGPWYEQYF. Here the CDR3 DNA reads TGTGCCATCAGTGGGGGGCCCTGGTACGAGCAGTACTTC.